The 13 T cell receptor beta chains below come from one sample, sequenced in a study of blood T cells in healthy people across ages. Primers used in a second PCR of about 6 to 11 cycles were a sample-barcoded 5' primer and a J-beta primer mix. TCRdb reprocessed the 5' RACE reads via MiXCR and lists one record per CDR3 protein. In the table there are about 560,000 distinct CDR3 sequences, roughly a quarter of which are singletons. These data also featured in a second study, about T cells of mothers and their children.

Sequencing input: blood. All receptors derive from a boy aged 2 to 10 in good health.

In this sample, this clonotype turned up a few times. The chain's CDR3 is CASRQVRDREDGYTF. CDR3 sequence (DNA): TGTGCCAGCAGACAAGTCCGGGACAGGGAGGATGGCTACACCTTC. The chain links TRBV7-9 to TRBJ1-2; TRBD1 matches at 9 bases. Germline CDR1 and CDR2: SEHNR and FQNEAQ (reference sequence). The V and J ends lost 6 bases and 6 bases, in that order; junction bases with no gene match: 11. The CDR3 runs 15 residues.

This clonotype was picked up one time. The J gene is TRBJ2-6, the V gene TRBV3-1; D unresolved. CDR1 is LGHDT, CDR2 YNNKEL, per germline (reference sequence). The CDR3 is made up of 15 amino acids. With 4 bases removed from V and 3 bases from J, the gap between germline ends came to 10 bases. The CDR3 coding sequence is TGTGCCAGCAGCCCTGGTTTTTTTGGGGCCAACGTCCTGACTTTC. Amino acids: CASSPGFFGANVLTF.

The CDR3 nucleotides are TGTGCCAGCAGCTTAGGGGTGGGGGGGCCTGCGGCCGAGCAGTACTTC. This codes for CASSLGVGGPAAEQYF. This chain connects TRBV7-2 to TRBJ2-5; D possibly corresponds to TRBD2 (7 bases). The tail of the sequence fits TRBJ2-7 better, so the J call may be wrong. The CDR3 runs 16 residues. CDR1 and CDR2 (germline): SGHTA, FQGNSA.

V usage is TRBV6-5 and J usage is TRBJ2-5; a possible D gene is TRBD1 (5 bases). The germline V gene has CDR1 MNHEY and CDR2 SVGAGI. The CDR3 sequence is 14 residues long. V was cut by 0 bases and J by 3 bases, with 8 bases left in between. The CDR3 reads CASSYSIQEETQYF. The CDR3 DNA reads as TGTGCCAGCAGTTACTCGATACAGGAAGAGACCCAGTACTTC.

This rearrangement joins TRBV7-3 to TRBJ2-5; TRBD2 aligns across 11 bases. The V gene's germline CDR1 is SGHTA and CDR2 FQGTGA. The CDR3 is 15 amino acids. V lost 5 bases, J lost 2 bases, and 4 bases stayed unmatched. CDR3 in amino acids: CASSPSGGFQETQYF. The CDR3 nucleotides read TGTGCCAGCAGCCCTAGCGGGGGGTTTCAAGAGACCCAGTACTTC.

This chain connects TRBV13 to TRBJ2-5; 9 bases line up with TRBD2. The J call may be in error: the DNA end matches TRBJ2-1 better. CDR3 length: 14 amino acids. Looked up from germline, CDR1 is PRHDT and CDR2 is FYEKMQ (reference sequence). CDR3 residues: CASSLAGSGDEQFF. As DNA, the CDR3 is TGTGCCAGCAGTCTAGCGGGATCCGGCGATGAGCAGTTCTTC.

This clonotype has only a few counts. This chain links TRBV29-1 with TRBJ2-7; the D call may be TRBD1 or TRBD2 (5 bases each). Germline values: CDR1 SQVTM, CDR2 ANQGSEA. V was trimmed by 2 bases and J by 2 bases, leaving 13 bases between them. The CDR3 totals 14 residues. Here the CDR3 DNA reads TGCAGCGTTGAAAGGGACGTTGCACCCTACGAGCAGTACTTC. Its protein is CSVERDVAPYEQYF.

This clonotype has a handful of counts. The chain carries TRBV15 and TRBJ1-3; TRBD1 is a possible D gene (6 bases). Between the trimmed V and J ends, which lost 6 bases and 3 bases, there was a span of 12 bases. Per germline, CDR1 LNHNV and CDR2 YYDKDF (reference sequence). CDR3 size: 14 residues. For the CDR3, the DNA is TGTGCCACCAGGACGCGGGACATTGGAAACACCATATATTTT. Translating it yields CATRTRDIGNTIYF. The full variable domain, its missing parts supplied by reference TRBV15 and TRBJ1-3, is DAMVIQNPRYQVTQFGKPVTLSCSQTLNHNVMYWYQQKSSQAPKLLFHYYDKDFNNEADTPDNFQSRRPNTSFCFLDIRSPGLGDTAMYLCATRTRDIGNTIYFGEGSWLTVV.

A few counts support this clonotype. The CDR3 spells CASSSLAAYSTDTQYF. Written as DNA, the CDR3 is TGCGCCAGCAGCTCTCTAGCGGCCTATAGCACAGATACGCAGTATTTT. V gene TRBV5-1 combines with J gene TRBJ2-3; TRBD2 aligns across 7 bases. Germline V gene lookup returns CDR1 SGHRS and CDR2 YFSETQ. The CDR3 is 16 amino acids. The ends lost 3 bases at V and 0 bases at J; junction bases unmatched: 7.

Notes on this clonotype: A read error may be the cause here, since a much bigger clone is one base away. The genes are TRBV7-2 and TRBJ2-5; no clear D gene. Trimming cost V 7 bases and J 4 bases, with 7 bases left between them. The CDR3 runs 11 residues. Germline CDR1 is SGHTA and CDR2 is FQGNSA. CDR3 loop: CASTIGETQYF. The CDR3 bases are TGTGCCAGCACCATCGGAGAGACCCAGTACTTC. The complete variable domain, with remaining parts taken from reference TRBV7-2 and TRBJ2-5, reads GAGVSQSPSNKVTEKGKDVELRCDPISGHTALYWYRQSLGQGLEFLIYFQGNSAPDKSGLPSDRFSAERTGGSVSTLTIQRTQQEDSAVYLCASTIGETQYFGPGTRLLVL.

The CDR3 protein is CASSPGQPANEKLFF. In DNA, the CDR3 is TGCGCCAGCAGCCCCGGACAGCCCGCTAATGAAAAACTGTTTTTT. This rearrangement joins TRBV5-1 to TRBJ1-4; D is possibly TRBD1 (6 bases). The CDR3 is 15 residues long. The germline CDR1 and CDR2 sequences are SGHRS and YFSETQ. Trimming took off 4 bases at V and 3 bases at J, with 13 bases between the two ends.

The rearrangement uses TRBV7-9 and TRBJ2-3, with a weak D call TRBD1 (6 bases). This CDR3 comprises 16 residues. Germline loops: CDR1 SEHNR, CDR2 FQNEAQ (reference sequence). V was trimmed by 0 bases and J by 4 bases, leaving 14 bases between them. The CDR3 sequence is CASSLAGQISPDTQYF. In DNA form, the CDR3 reads TGTGCCAGCAGCTTAGCCGGACAGATTAGCCCAGATACGCAGTATTTT.

This chain links TRBV9 with TRBJ1-1; possibly TRBD1 for D (5 bases). The CDR3 has 15 amino acids. Trimming stripped 2 bases from V and 5 bases from J, with 16 bases between. Germline-derived CDR1 and CDR2 are SGDLS and YYNGEE. As DNA, the CDR3 is TGTGCCAGCAGCGTCGAACCCAGGGTCCCGACTGAAGCTTTCTTT. Translation gives CASSVEPRVPTEAFF.